This entry concerns a single T cell receptor (beta chain). Its specificity is unknown. This CDR3 contains 18 residues. The germline V gene has CDR1 MNHNS and CDR2 SASEGT. V shed 3 bases and J 4 bases; nucleotides not matched to a gene: 12. Described treatment: roughly 10-day PBMC culture with coronavirus spike peptide pools or control peptides (ViraFEST assay). Negative-selection isolation of CD4+ T cells was performed after 10 days of culture. This entry belongs to a study of vaccination and CD4 T cells after COVID-19. Sequencing of cultured CD4+ T cell DNA used the Oncomine TCR Beta short-read assay. It was from cultured CD4+ T cells that genomic DNA was extracted. A single record per CDR3 protein comes from TCRdb applying MiXCR to the PCR reads. The sample includes about 8,800 distinct CDR3 sequences, about half of them seen just once.

This clonotype originated in a human donor who had recovered from COVID-19. The source material was CD4+ T cells from blood, cultured in vitro. The chain is built from TRBV6-1 and TRBJ2-2, with 9 positions matching TRBD2. CDR3 bases: TGTGCCAGCAGTGATTCTAATAGCGGGAGTTTTGGCACCGGGGAGCTGTTTTTT. It specifies CASSDSNSGSFGTGELFF.